This T cell receptor gamma chain stems from a study of Vδ1+ human thymocytes. Study-level findings and limits: Highly polyclonal TRG and TRD repertoires with Gaussian CDR3 length distributions appeared in thymus. Thymic delta-chain repertoires held roughly 20% Vdelta2 sequences and few Vdelta3, despite high sort purity.

RNA was extracted from the cells and then reverse transcribed. CDR3 amplicons came from multiplex PCR with pooled V-gene forward and constant-region reverse primers. TCRdb reanalysed the multiplex PCR reads via CATT. The sample has 25,000 to 35,000 gamma-chain clones, about a fifth seen once. Germline V gene sequence: CDR1 GITISATS, CDR2 ISYDGTV (reference sequence). The CDR3 runs 12 residues. Vdelta1+ thymocyte sorts reached between roughly 98% and 99.6% purity. Concerning this clone itself: What it binds is unknown. The junction and the germline gene differ at one end; a read error may be behind it.

The chain uses TRGV9 and TRGJ1 or TRGJ2. This TCR derives from a boy under two years old who had congenital heart surgery. Input material: Vdelta1+ gamma-delta thymocytes from the thymus. The subset here: FACS-sorted CD3+ TCRalphabeta- TCRVdelta1+ TCRVdelta2- thymocytes. CDR3 nucleotides: TGTGCCTTGTGGGAGGACCCGTATAAGAAACTCTTC. Protein product: CALWEDPYKKLF.